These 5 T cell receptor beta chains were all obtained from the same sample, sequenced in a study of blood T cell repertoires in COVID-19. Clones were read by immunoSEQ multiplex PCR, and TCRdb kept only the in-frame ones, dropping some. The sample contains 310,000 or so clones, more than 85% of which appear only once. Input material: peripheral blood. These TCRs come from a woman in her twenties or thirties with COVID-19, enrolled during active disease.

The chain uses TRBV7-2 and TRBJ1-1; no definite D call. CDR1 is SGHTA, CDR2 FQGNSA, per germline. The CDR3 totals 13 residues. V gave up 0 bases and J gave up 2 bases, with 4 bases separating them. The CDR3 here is CASSLALNTEAFF. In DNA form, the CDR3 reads TGTGCCAGCAGCTTAGCCCTAAACACTGAAGCTTTCTTT.

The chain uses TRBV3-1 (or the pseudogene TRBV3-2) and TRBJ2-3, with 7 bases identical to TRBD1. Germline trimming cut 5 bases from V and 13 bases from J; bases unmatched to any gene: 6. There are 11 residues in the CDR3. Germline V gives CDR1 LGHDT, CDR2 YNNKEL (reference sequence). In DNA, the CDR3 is TGTGCCAGCAGCACCGGGACAGAAGAGTATTTT. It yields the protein CASSTGTEEYF.

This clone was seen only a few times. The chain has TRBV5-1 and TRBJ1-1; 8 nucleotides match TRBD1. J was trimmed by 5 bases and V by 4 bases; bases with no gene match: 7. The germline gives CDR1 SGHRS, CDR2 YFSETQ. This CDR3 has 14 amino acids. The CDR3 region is CASSVQGEETEAFF. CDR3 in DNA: TGCGCCAGCAGCGTACAGGGGGAAGAGACTGAAGCTTTCTTT.

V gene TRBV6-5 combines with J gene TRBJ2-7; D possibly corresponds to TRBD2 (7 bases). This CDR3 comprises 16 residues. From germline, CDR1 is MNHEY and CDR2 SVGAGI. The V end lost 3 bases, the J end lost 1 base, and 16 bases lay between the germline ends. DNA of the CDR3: TGTGCCAGCAGTTATGGGGGGGGCGGAATTTCCTACGAGCAGTACTTC. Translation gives CASSYGGGGISYEQYF.

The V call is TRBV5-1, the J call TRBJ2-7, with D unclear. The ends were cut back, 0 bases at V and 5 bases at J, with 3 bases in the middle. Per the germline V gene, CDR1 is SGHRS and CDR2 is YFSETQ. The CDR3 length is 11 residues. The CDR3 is CASSLGDEQYF. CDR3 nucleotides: TGCGCCAGCAGCTTGGGAGACGAGCAGTACTTC.